This T cell receptor (beta chain) was identified during a study of blood T cell repertoires in COVID-19 (TCRdb year 2020). Turning to the overall study: Samples covering the acute and convalescent phases of COVID-19 were provided by collaborators in the United States, Italy and Spain. Sample metadata almost always included a de-identified subject ID, COVID-19 status, age in years and sex. A freely available public database, intended as a resource for researchers studying the immune response to SARS-CoV-2, is where the repertoires were released. The material from the prospective study consisted of cDNA or gDNA derived from T cells, B-cell-depleted T cells, or PBMCs. Deeply sampled blood TCRbeta repertoires from subjects exposed to, actively infected with, or recovered from COVID-19 were included in the dataset. Where HLA class I and class II types were available, the types were taken from metadata supplied by the sample provider, not from assay-based typing. Samples were obtained from the ongoing ImmuneRACE study (first 160 participants) and from about 1,300 subjects provided by 6 global collaborators. Study-wide findings and limitations: Clinical and demographic metadata were provided uncurated, with the amount varying by source and participant.

Participants in the prospective study were aged 18 to 89 years, lived in approximately 26 United States geographic areas, and enrolled through a virtual design. To assign participants to cohorts, the prospective study relied on clinical history that participants themselves reported in a screening survey and a study questionnaire. Exposed participants had been in contact with someone with a PCR-confirmed or clinician-diagnosed COVID-19 case within 2 weeks of study entry. In the prospective study, whole blood, serum and a nasopharyngeal or oropharyngeal swab were collected from each participant by mobile phlebotomists. Over an approximately 2-month period, participants in the prospective study had the option of providing additional blood draws and questionnaires. Blood samples from the prospective study were shipped frozen or at room temperature prior to DNA extraction. TCRbeta CDR3 regions were amplified from genomic DNA using the immunoSEQ Assay, a bias-controlled multiplex PCR. As for the authors' bioinformatics: The number of nucleated cells in each sample was estimated by amplification of reference gene primers within the assay. To quantify the absolute abundance of each unique TCRbeta CDR3 rearrangement, sequence reads were collapsed and filtered. Productive Simpson clonality was computed per sample as the square root of Simpson's diversity index over productive rearrangements. Sourced from immuneACCESS, this table was stored by TCRdb with only in-frame sequences that have V and J called. A share of the clones is absent; for the studies checked, an unresolved V gene accounts for under half, and the remainder has no known explanation. The DNA was the basis for D and trimming; V, J and clone size are from that table. In this sample the table shows about 210,000 clones, 80% to 90% of which occur a single time. The ten biggest clones cover more than 4% of the sample.

Comment on this clone: Its cognate antigen has yet to be identified. Qualities for individual bases were not recorded, and no much larger clone is one base off.

The germline V gene sets CDR1 to LGHNT and CDR2 to FRNRAP. The V end gives up 2 bases and the J end 6 bases, leaving 6 bases in the junction not matched to a gene. The CDR3 contains 16 residues, cysteine and phenylalanine counted. CDR3 DNA is the only sequence kept; it has 48 bases, read in frame from the first base. The receptor's source is a woman aged 25 to 39 who had been exposed to COVID-19. The sequenced material came from PBMCs or T cells enriched from blood (not recorded which). This receptor chain uses TRBV12-5 and TRBJ1-6, with 8 bases matching TRBD1. The DNA sequence is TGTGCTAGTGGTTTGTCGACAGGGGATAGTAATTCACCCCTCCACTTT. This sequence encodes CASGLSTGDSNSPLHF.